The 12 T cell receptor beta chains in this list originate from one sample, sequenced in a study of blood T cell repertoires in COVID-19. The assay was immunoSEQ multiplex PCR, and TCRdb's table has in-frame clones only and misses some. The sample has under 250,000 clones, approximately 88% seen once. Sequenced material: PBMCs or T cells enriched from blood (not recorded which). The receptors derive from a woman in her thirties with acute COVID-19.

The V call is TRBV4-3, the J call TRBJ2-3; D is possibly TRBD2 (5 bases). This CDR3 is 15 amino acids long. The V gene's germline CDR1 is LGHNA and CDR2 YSLEER. Trimming removed 1 base at V and 2 bases at J, with 10 bases between. CDR3 coding DNA: TGCGCCAGCAGCCAAGGGGGAGACTCCACAGATACGCAGTATTTT. Translated, it gives CASSQGGDSTDTQYF.

The J gene is TRBJ2-2, the V gene TRBV19, with no clear D. The CDR3 totals 13 residues. Trimming left V 3 bases short and J 6 bases short, with 8 bases between. In germline, CDR1 is LNHDA, CDR2 SQIVND (reference sequence). CDR3 coding DNA: TGTGCCAGTAGTATTACTCCCGCCGGGGAGCTGTTTTTT. Its translation is CASSITPAGELFF.

The chain couples TRBV6-5 to TRBJ2-7, with TRBD1 identical over 7 bases. Trimming removed 7 bases from V and 2 bases from J; junction bases left unmatched: 11. There are 15 residues in the CDR3. Per germline, CDR1 MNHEY and CDR2 SVGAGI. CDR3 amino acids: CASITNRGLPYEQYF. The CDR3 bases are TGTGCCAGCATCACAAACAGGGGTTTACCCTACGAGCAGTACTTC.

The genes are TRBV2 and TRBJ1-6; D unresolved. Trimming removed 8 bases at V and 6 bases at J, with 14 bases between. CDR1 SNHLY and CDR2 FYNNEI come from the germline V gene. There are 14 residues in the CDR3. The CDR3, as DNA: TGTGCCAGCCTTTCCGAGGCAAGTAATTCACCCCTCCACTTT. Translated: CASLSEASNSPLHF.

The chain links TRBV12-5 to TRBJ2-2; D gene ambiguous. Germline lookup yields CDR1 LGHNT and CDR2 FRNRAP. The V end lost 1 base, the J end lost 7 bases, and 7 bases lay between the germline ends. This CDR3 has 13 amino acids. Here the CDR3 DNA reads TGTGCTAGTGGTTTGGCAATCGGCGGGGAGCTGTTTTTT. Translated: CASGLAIGGELFF. The whole variable domain, filled in from reference TRBV12-5 and TRBJ2-2, reads DARVTQTPRHKVTEMGQEVTMRCQPILGHNTVFWYRQTMMQGLELLAYFRNRAPLDDSGMPKDRFSAEMPDATLATLKIQPSEPRDSAVYFCASGLAIGGELFFGEGSRLTVL.

Only a few counts were recorded for this clone. The chain couples TRBV4-1 to TRBJ1-5, with 7 bases lining up with TRBD1. This CDR3 region has 17 residues. V gave up 1 base and J gave up 1 base; unmatched junction bases: 7. From germline, CDR1 is MGHRA and CDR2 YSYEKL. CDR3 protein: CASSQGEGGGSNQPQHF. In nucleotides, the CDR3 is TGCGCCAGCAGCCAAGGGGAAGGGGGCGGGAGCAATCAGCCCCAGCATTTT.

This rearrangement joins TRBV4-1 to TRBJ2-5; possible D gene TRBD2, 6 bases. Germline V gives CDR1 MGHRA, CDR2 YSYEKL. There are 16 residues in the CDR3. The ends were cut back, 6 bases at V and 5 bases at J, with 22 bases in the middle. This CDR3 is CASSEFAGPLTETQYF. CDR3 nucleotides: TGCGCCAGCAGTGAATTCGCGGGACCCCTTACGGAGACCCAGTACTTC.

The V gene is TRBV3-1 (or the pseudogene TRBV3-2), the J gene TRBJ2-5, with D possibly matching TRBD2 (5 bases). V was pared by 0 bases and J by 3 bases, with 14 bases between. CDR3 length: 16 residues. Germline values: CDR1 LGHDT, CDR2 YNNKEL (reference sequence). CDR3 residues: CASSQEVGSREETQYF. The CDR3 DNA reads TGTGCCAGCAGCCAAGAGGTAGGGAGTCGGGAAGAGACCCAGTACTTC.

V is TRBV4-2 and J is TRBJ1-2, with TRBD1 matching 7 bases. The CDR3 extends over 16 amino acids. J gave up 3 bases and V 0 bases, and 7 bases lay outside the gene matches. CDR1 and CDR2 (germline): LGHNA, YNFKEQ. CDR3: CASSQDSDRTHYGYTF. The DNA for the CDR3 is TGTGCCAGCAGCCAAGATTCGGACAGGACCCACTATGGCTACACCTTC.

This chain links TRBV27 with TRBJ1-1; D not certain. Germline V gene data show CDR1 as MNHEY and CDR2 as SMNVEV (reference sequence). This CDR3 comprises 13 residues. V shed 8 bases and J shed 5 bases, with 15 bases lying between them. The CDR3 here is CASGIGSGTEAFF. For the CDR3, the DNA is TGTGCCAGCGGTATCGGGTCGGGAACTGAAGCTTTCTTT.

V gene TRBV12-3 or TRBV12-4 combines with J gene TRBJ2-7; the match to TRBD1 covers 9 bases. V was pared by 6 bases and J by 6 bases, with 3 bases of the junction left unmatched. CDR3 length: 12 amino acids. CDR3: CASRQGAGEQYF. The CDR3 DNA follows: TGTGCCAGCAGACAGGGGGCGGGCGAGCAGTACTTC.

The chain has TRBV13 and TRBJ1-1, with D unclear. Germline CDR1 is PRHDT and CDR2 is FYEKMQ (reference sequence). The CDR3 spans 13 residues. V lost 1 base and J 8 bases, leaving 11 bases between the germline ends. CDR3 in DNA: TGTGCCAGCAGCTTAGAAAAGCGAGAAGAAGCTTTCTTT. Its protein product is CASSLEKREEAFF.